Following are 30 T cell receptor delta chains from one sample sequenced in a study of γδ T cells in repeated Plasmodium falciparum infection. Gammadelta T cells were flow-sorted from PBMC into Vgamma9/Vdelta2+ and Vdelta2-negative populations for bulk analysis. TCRdb re-processed the multiplex PCR reads using CATT. In the table there are tens of thousands of delta-chain clones, approximately 1.4% of which are singletons. Specimen: gamma-delta T cells from blood. Source of these receptors: a pool of human donors (malaria-infected and uninfected, not separated).

Note on this clone: This could be a read error, since a much larger clone is one nucleotide away. V and J are TRDV1 and TRDJ1, with 10 bases fitting TRDD3. No J gene is reported in TCRdb; it was inferred here by comparing the DNA with germline. This CDR3 is built from 25 residues. CDR1 and CDR2 from the germline V gene are TSWWSYY and QGS. The chain's CDR3 is CALGEGLPKIPDWGIPSMYTVKLIF. The CDR3 coding sequence is TGTGCTCTTGGGGAGGGCCTACCTAAAATCCCCGACTGGGGGATTCCCTCTATGTACACCGTTAAACTCATCTTT.

This clone was seen more than once but under ten times. For this DNA, TCRdb reports the protein of a much larger clone, which diverges at residue 20, most likely from a read error; the protein presented here is translated directly from the DNA. This rearrangement joins TRDV1 to TRDJ1; 10 bases map to TRDD3. The J gene, missing from TCRdb, was assigned here through DNA to germline matching. V was pared by 1 base and J by 3 bases, with 32 bases of the junction left unmatched. CDR3 length: 25 residues. CDR1 and CDR2 (germline): TSWWSYY, QGS. The CDR3 DNA sequence: TGTGCTCTTGGGGAACCCTGGGGTCCGATACTGGGGGATCTTTCTTCACTCCCGTACGCCGATAAACTCATCTTT. Its protein product is CALGEPWGPILGDLSSLPYADKLIF.

On this clone itself: A read error is the likely source, as a far larger clone sits one nucleotide away. Other DNA sequences within the sample encode an identical CDR3. This chain links TRDV2 with TRDJ2, with a weak D call TRDD3 (6 bases). Germline matching of the DNA provided the J gene here, since TCRdb leaves it blank. Germline CDR1 reads GEAIGNYY; CDR2 reads EKD. This CDR3 region has 14 residues. CDR3 nucleotides: TGTGCCTGTGACACCTGGGGATTGACTGCACAACTCTTCTTT. This translates into CACDTWGLTAQLFF.

In regard to this clone: Translating this DNA gives a protein that differs at residue 4 from the TCRdb one, which belongs to a much larger clone; a read error is likely, and the protein shown is this translation. The chain has TRDV2 and TRDJ1; TRDD3 agrees at 8 bases. Since TCRdb gives no J gene, matching the DNA to germline was used here to assign it. CDR1 and CDR2 from the germline V gene are GEAIGNYY and EKD. The CDR3 covers 21 residues. The CDR3 bases are TGTGCCTGTAACACCGTCGTCCCACGGCCTGGGGGACCCCTGTACACCGATAAACTCATCTTT. This translates into CACNTVVPRPGGPLYTDKLIF.

This clone has just a few counts. TCRdb assigns this DNA the protein of a much larger clone, which departs from its translation at residue 7; this likely reflects a read error, and the protein shown comes from translating the DNA. V usage is TRDV2 and J usage is TRDJ1; 7 positions agree with TRDD3. The J gene was missing in TCRdb and was found by matching the end of the DNA to germline. Losses at the gene ends were 2 bases for V and 3 bases for J; bases not matched to a gene: 8. CDR3 length equals 15 residues. Germline CDR1 and CDR2: GEAIGNYY and EKD. The CDR3 DNA sequence: TGTGCCTGTGACAGTCTGAGGGATACATCCGATAAACTCATCTTT. Its translation: CACDSLRDTSDKLIF.

Regarding this clone: The translation of this DNA and the TCRdb protein of a much larger clone differ at residue 3, probably owing to a read error; the protein shown here is translated from the DNA. The rearrangement joins TRDV1 to TRDJ1; 10 bases map to TRDD3. Looked up from germline, CDR1 is TSWWSYY and CDR2 is QGS. The CDR3 runs to 15 residues. CDR3 DNA sequence: TGTGCTCCTGGGGAACTCCTGGGGGATAATGATAAACTCATCTTT. Protein sequence: CAPGELLGDNDKLIF.

In its sample, this clone was seen a few times. The protein given by TCRdb reflects a much larger clone and differs at residue 10 from this DNA's translation, likely from a read error; the protein shown is the DNA's translation. The chain links TRDV1 to TRDJ1, with 11 positions matching TRDD3. TCRdb offers no J gene call, so here the DNA was matched to germline to obtain one. V lost 9 bases to trimming and J lost 1 base; unmatched junction nucleotides: 10. The CDR3 sequence is 16 residues long. Germline values: CDR1 TSWWSYY, CDR2 QGS. The CDR3 nucleotides are TGTGCTCTCTTAATGGGGGATACGGTCAGCACCGATAAACTCATCTTT. Translated: CALLMGDTVSTDKLIF.

A note on this clone: A far larger clone is only one base removed, so a read error is likely. This specimen includes other DNA sequences encoding the same CDR3. J gene calling gave no result, while the V gene is TRDV1; no check of the table's D call, TRDD3, against the DNA was made. This CDR3 is 21 amino acids long. Germline lookup yields CDR1 TSWWSYY and CDR2 QGS. CDR3 amino acids: CALERPSYERLGDTEADKLIF. The CDR3 region has the DNA TGTGCTCTTGAGAGGCCTTCCTACGAGCGACTGGGGGATACGGAAGCCGATAAACTCATCTTC.

This clone was counted only a few times. The translation of this DNA and the TCRdb protein of a much larger clone differ at residue 12, probably owing to a read error; the protein shown here is translated from the DNA. The chain recombines TRDV2 with TRDJ1; TRDD3 aligns across 9 bases. The J gene comes from matching the DNA to germline here; TCRdb lacks it. With 4 bases clipped from V and 9 bases from J, the junction kept 14 bases outside the gene matches. CDR1 and CDR2 (germline): GEAIGNYY, EKD. This CDR3 is 15 amino acids long. The CDR3 DNA reads TGTGCCTGTGATGGACTGGGGGACCCGGGGGATGAACTCATCTTT. It specifies CACDGLGDPGDELIF.

At least ten counts were recorded for this clone. The chain joins TRDV1 to TRDJ1; 13 positions agree with TRDD3. There are 19 residues in the CDR3. The trim removed 0 bases at V and 2 bases at J, leaving 9 bases unmatched. Germline values: CDR1 TSWWSYY, CDR2 QGS. For the CDR3, the DNA is TGTGCTCTTGGGGAACTACTGGGGGATACGTGCCCTAGTACCGATAAACTCATCTTT. Amino acids: CALGELLGDTCPSTDKLIF.

Concerning this clone itself: The protein TCRdb gives is from a much larger clone and does not agree with this DNA's translation at residue 6, likely a read error; the protein shown here comes from the DNA. The J gene is TRDJ1, the V gene TRDV3; no reliable D call. Trimming pared 2 bases from V and 0 bases from J, leaving 25 bases between. This CDR3 has 18 residues. CDR1 and CDR2 (germline): TVYSNPD, GDNSRS (reference sequence). This chain's CDR3 is CAFYGLSRPSSYTDKLIF. CDR3 DNA: TGTGCCTTTTACGGTCTCAGCCGTCCATCGTCGTACACCGATAAACTCATCTTT. Full variable domain (missing parts from reference TRDV3 and TRDJ1): CDKVTQSSPDQTVASGSEVVLLCTYDTVYSNPDLFWYRIRPDYSFQFVFYGDNSRSEGADFTQGRFSVKHILTQKAFHLVISPVRTEDSATYYCAFYGLSRPSSYTDKLIFGKGTRVTVEP.

Points on this clone: A far larger clone is only one base removed, so a read error is likely. Distinct nucleotide sequences in the sample also encode this CDR3. For the CDR3, the DNA is TGTGCCTGTGACACCGTCTCTGGGGGATACAAAGCCCCGTACACCGATAAACTCATCTTT. Its translation is CACDTVSGGYKAPYTDKLIF. The rearrangement uses TRDV2 and TRDJ1; the match to TRDD3 covers 11 bases. The J gene, absent from TCRdb, was called here by matching the DNA to germline. The CDR3 length is 20 residues. CDR1 and CDR2 (germline): GEAIGNYY, EKD. Germline trimming cut 0 bases from V and 0 bases from J; bases unmatched to any gene: 14.

Concerning this clone: The protein given by TCRdb reflects a much larger clone and differs at residue 24 from this DNA's translation, likely from a read error; the protein shown is the DNA's translation. V gene assignment gives TRDV1, but the J gene was left uncalled; the table's D call, TRDD3, was not checked against the DNA. This CDR3 comprises 25 residues. Germline CDR1 TSWWSYY, CDR2 QGS. CDR3 DNA sequence: TGTGCTCTTGGGGGTACCCACGGGAGCAACTACTGGGGGATACCCCCATCCTTGTACACCGATAAACTCACCTTT. The encoded protein is CALGGTHGSNYWGIPPSLYTDKLTF.

Notes on this clone: The TCRdb record carries a much larger clone's protein, which differs from this DNA's translation at residue 4; a read error is the likely cause, and the protein listed here is the DNA translation. This chain links TRDV2 with TRDJ1; 8 nucleotides align to TRDD3. TCRdb is silent on the J gene; assignment here came from matching the DNA to germline. J lost 4 bases, V lost 5 bases, and 8 bases had no gene match. This CDR3 region has 14 residues. The germline CDR1 and CDR2 sequences are GEAIGNYY and EKD. The CDR3 nucleotides read TGTGCCTGTGGCCCCTGGGGGACCAACGATAAACTCATCTTT. Amino acid sequence: CACGPWGTNDKLIF.

Ten or more counts support this clone. A read error is likely here: a far larger clone is one base away. The same CDR3 also results from other DNA sequences found in this sample. The chain combines TRDV2 with TRDJ1; D possibly corresponds to TRDD3 (6 bases). TCRdb lists no J gene, so it was determined here by aligning the DNA to germline. Trimming stripped 1 base from V and 3 bases from J, with 26 bases between. From germline, CDR1 is GEAIGNYY and CDR2 EKD. This CDR3 comprises 19 residues. CDR3 residues: CACDTLRGGHPFEPDKLIF. The CDR3 DNA sequence: TGTGCCTGTGACACATTGCGTGGGGGTCACCCTTTCGAGCCCGATAAACTCATCTTT.

To note about this clone: The protein recorded in TCRdb matches a much larger clone and deviates from this DNA's translation at residue 10, suggesting a read error; the protein here is obtained by translating the DNA. CDR3 sequence: CAFLRGVPPHTDKLIF. The CDR3 DNA sequence: TGTGCCTTTCTCCGAGGGGTTCCTCCTCACACCGATAAACTCATCTTT. The rearrangement links TRDV3 to TRDJ1; tentative D call: TRDD2 (5 bases). CDR3 length: 16 amino acids. The germline V gene encodes CDR1 TVYSNPD and CDR2 GDNSRS (reference sequence). The V end lost 2 bases, the J end lost 0 bases, and 19 bases lay between the germline ends.

On this clone: TCRdb has a much larger clone's protein, which differs at residue 6 from the translation of this DNA, likely because of a read error; what is shown is the protein translated from the DNA. The chain links TRDV2 to TRDJ3; 11 nucleotides line up with TRDD3. The J gene is absent in TCRdb and was assigned here via DNA matching to germline. Germline-derived CDR1 and CDR2 are GEAIGNYY and EKD. This CDR3 spans 23 amino acids. After removal of 0 bases from V and 0 bases from J, the junction contained 15 bases not matched to a gene. Here the CDR3 DNA reads TGTGCCTGTGACACCAGGGACTGGGGGATATCGCGGACCAGCTCCTGGGACACCCGACAGATGTTTTTC. This translates into CACDTRDWGISRTSSWDTRQMFF.

This clone was detected ten times or more. TCRdb assigns this DNA the protein of a much larger clone, which departs from its translation at residue 14; this likely reflects a read error, and the protein shown comes from translating the DNA. V and J are TRDV2 and TRDJ1; 10 nucleotides agree with TRDD3. CDR3 size: 25 residues. The V segment lost 0 bases and the J segment 1 base; nucleotides outside the gene matches: 31. Germline-derived CDR1 and CDR2 are GEAIGNYY and EKD. The CDR3 is CACDTVGLGGYAASRVSETTDKLIF. In DNA, the CDR3 is TGTGCCTGTGACACCGTCGGTCTGGGGGGATACGCGGCGAGCCGCGTATCCGAGACCACCGATAAACTCATCTTT.

A note on this clone: A far bigger clonotype differs at one base, so this is likely a read error. Other DNA sequences from this sample encode an identical CDR3 as well. This rearrangement joins TRDV2 to TRDJ1; possible D gene TRDD3, 5 bases. Here the J gene came from matching the DNA to germline, since TCRdb omits it. Per the germline V gene, CDR1 is GEAIGNYY and CDR2 is EKD. Between the trimmed V and J ends, which lost 4 bases and 1 base, there was a span of 15 bases. The CDR3 is 15 amino acids. CDR3 sequence reads: CACDTILGITDKLIF. The CDR3 DNA reads TGTGCCTGTGATACGATACTTGGAATCACCGATAAACTCATCTTT.

A remark on this clone: This is likely an artifact of a read error, given a far larger clone one base away. Other nucleotide sequences in the sample specify the same CDR3. The chain is built from TRDV2 and TRDJ3, with TRDD3 matching over 11 bases. TCRdb lists no J gene, so it was determined here by aligning the DNA to germline. CDR3 length: 25 amino acids. The V gene's germline CDR1 is GEAIGNYY and CDR2 EKD. V was pared by 4 bases and J by 0 bases, with 25 bases of the junction left unmatched. In DNA form, the CDR3 reads TGTGCCTGTGATACATCGCCTAGTGGACTGGGGGATAAGGCCACCTACTCCTGGGACACCCGACAGATGTTTTTC. It encodes CACDTSPSGLGDKATYSWDTRQMFF.

Regarding this clone: The TCRdb protein comes from a much larger clone and disagrees with this DNA's translation at residue 6, likely due to a read error; the protein given here is derived from the DNA. The V gene is TRDV2, the J gene TRDJ1; 7 nucleotides align to TRDD3. As TCRdb names no J gene, one was assigned here on the basis of a DNA match to germline. Germline V gene lookup returns CDR1 GEAIGNYY and CDR2 EKD. This CDR3 has 14 residues. J lost 2 bases, V lost 3 bases, and 5 bases had no gene match. CDR3 DNA sequence: TGTGCCTGTGACCCTGCTGGGGGGACCGATAAACTCATCTTT. Protein product: CACDPAGGTDKLIF.

The sample holds a few counts of this clone. The TCRdb record carries a much larger clone's protein, which differs from this DNA's translation at residue 13; a read error is the likely cause, and the protein listed here is the DNA translation. The CDR3 spells CALGELILSSLQGSGGINSDKLIF. The DNA of the CDR3 is TGTGCTCTTGGGGAACTTATTCTATCCTCCCTCCAAGGGTCCGGGGGGATTAACTCCGATAAACTCATCTTT. The J gene is TRDJ1, the V gene TRDV1; 7 nucleotides line up with TRDD3. The J gene, absent from TCRdb, was called here by matching the DNA to germline. Germline V gene data show CDR1 as TSWWSYY and CDR2 as QGS. V gave up 0 bases and J gave up 3 bases; unmatched junction bases: 31. This CDR3 is built from 24 residues.

This clone was recorded a few times. TCRdb's protein, taken from a much larger clone, differs from this DNA's translation at residue 16, likely owing to a read error; the protein displayed comes from the DNA. The V call is TRDV1, the J call TRDJ1; TRDD3 matches at 10 bases. The CDR3 has 22 residues. The germline V gene encodes CDR1 TSWWSYY and CDR2 QGS. V lost 0 bases to trimming and J lost 0 bases; unmatched junction nucleotides: 19. As DNA, the CDR3 is TGTGCTCTTGGGGAACTTGGCCCTCTCAAAGTACTGGGGGATCCGTACACCGATAAACTCATCTTT. This gives the protein CALGELGPLKVLGDPYTDKLIF.

Concerning this clone: TCRdb's listed protein matches a much larger clone and diverges from this DNA's translation at residue 13, likely through a read error; the protein shown comes from the DNA. This chain connects TRDV2 to TRDJ1; the match to TRDD3 covers 8 bases. As TCRdb names no J gene, one was assigned here on the basis of a DNA match to germline. This CDR3 region has 19 residues. Germline lookup yields CDR1 GEAIGNYY and CDR2 EKD. With 0 bases clipped from V and 1 base from J, the junction kept 15 bases outside the gene matches. CDR3 nucleotides: TGTGCCTGTGACACCCTCGGTGGGGATACCGAGGGGGCCACCGATAAACTCATCTTT. It codes for CACDTLGGDTEGATDKLIF.

This clone showed up many times. The rearrangement joins TRDV1 to TRDJ1; 10 nucleotides agree with TRDD3. The junction had 27 bases not matched to a gene; V was cut back by 4 bases and J by 4 bases. The germline V gene has CDR1 TSWWSYY and CDR2 QGS. The CDR3 consists of 22 residues. This CDR3 reads CALGAPPVLILRGIRSDDKLIF. The CDR3 DNA is TGTGCTCTTGGGGCTCCTCCCGTTCTTATCCTACGGGGGATACGCAGTGACGATAAACTCATCTTT.

In regard to this clone: This DNA translates differently at residue 9 from the TCRdb protein, which is that of a much larger clone; a read error is likely, and the protein shown is the DNA's own translation. V usage is TRDV1 and J usage is TRDJ1; D is possibly TRDD2 (6 bases). The V and J ends lost 3 bases and 8 bases respectively, with 16 bases between them. From germline, CDR1 is TSWWSYY and CDR2 QGS. The CDR3 contains 14 residues. This chain's CDR3 is CALGEPLPGIKLIF. In DNA, the CDR3 is TGTGCTCTTGGGGAGCCCCTTCCGGGCATAAAACTCATCTTT.

Details on this clone: A read error likely explains this, since a far larger clone differs by one base. In the same sample, other DNA sequences code for this CDR3. The V call is TRDV1, the J call TRDJ1, with D tentatively TRDD3 (6 bases). TCRdb carries no J gene annotation; the J gene was assigned here by matching the DNA with germline. V gave up 6 bases and J gave up 0 bases, with 26 bases separating them. Germline CDR1 reads TSWWSYY; CDR2 reads QGS. The CDR3 length is 19 residues. The CDR3 protein is CALGEFTERGSSDTDKLIF. The CDR3 coding sequence is TGTGCTCTTGGAGAATTCACGGAGAGGGGATCCTCGGACACCGATAAACTCATCTTT.

A word on this clone: TCRdb pairs this DNA with a much larger clone's protein that differs at residue 14, likely a read error; the protein shown was translated from the DNA. The gene calls are TRDV2 and TRDJ3, with 9 bases matching TRDD3. TCRdb records no J gene; here it was assigned by comparing the DNA to germline. The CDR3 length is 19 residues. Germline CDR1 reads GEAIGNYY; CDR2 reads EKD. CDR3 DNA: TGTGCCTGTGACCGGAGGGGATACGCCCGCTCCTGGGACGCCCGACAGATGTTTTTC. This gives the protein CACDRRGYARSWDARQMFF.

This clone was recorded many times. This sample also contains other DNA sequences that code for the same CDR3. The J gene is TRDJ1, the V gene TRDV1, with 10 bases that match TRDD3. The CDR3 is made up of 15 amino acids. The germline V gene has CDR1 TSWWSYY and CDR2 QGS. With 7 bases clipped from V and 3 bases from J, the junction kept 8 bases outside the gene matches. CDR3 nucleotide sequence: TGTGCTCTTGTCCTCGACTGGGGGATTCCCGATAAACTCATCTTT. As protein: CALVLDWGIPDKLIF.

In its sample, this clone was seen a few times. A far more abundant clone sits one base away, making this likely a read error. The sample holds other DNA sequences that translate to the same CDR3. This rearrangement joins TRDV3 to TRDJ1, with TRDD2 matching over 7 bases. TCRdb does not report a J gene; here it was assigned by matching the DNA to germline references. Germline CDR1 reads TVYSNPD; CDR2 reads GDNSRS (reference sequence). This CDR3 contains 17 residues. The CDR3 is CAFSYGGIRTYTDKLIF. In DNA form, the CDR3 reads TGCGCCTTTTCCTACGGAGGGATCCGAACTTACACCGATAAACTCATCTTT.